These T cell receptor beta chains were read from a single sample in a study of T cell changes during pregnancy in multiple sclerosis. Sequencing used immunoSEQ multiplex PCR; TCRdb keeps in-frame clones, though not all of them. The sample consists of 40,000 to 55,000 clones, more than 80% of them appearing once. The sample here was CD8+ T cells from peripheral blood mononuclear cells, taken in the second trimester of pregnancy. The source of these receptors is a female donor with multiple sclerosis, enrolled in a pregnancy study. The CDR3 runs from the conserved cysteine through the conserved F or W. The order of the fields is D gene, J gene, V gene, clone size, CDR3 protein, CDR3 DNA. The D gene is left open where the match is weak. The size field is filled for only some rows; it gives once, few, many or a size class.

D: TRBD1; J: TRBJ1-1; V: TRBV30; size: once; CDR3: CAWADRGPIVAEAFF; DNA: TGTGCCTGGGCCGACAGGGGGCCCATCGTCGCTGAAGCTTTCTTT
D: TRBD1; J: TRBJ2-2; V: TRBV11-2; size: NA; CDR3: CASSLEGQRNTGELFF; DNA: TGTGCCAGCAGCTTAGAGGGACAGAGGAACACCGGGGAGCTGTTTTTT
D: NA; J: TRBJ1-1; V: TRBV9; size: NA; CDR3: CASEGGGRGTEAFF; DNA: TGTGCCAGCGAGGGGGGGGGACGGGGAACTGAAGCTTTCTTT
D: NA; J: TRBJ2-1; V: TRBV19; size: once; CDR3: CASSTSRDEQFF; DNA: TGTGCCAGTAGCACCTCGCGGGATGAGCAGTTCTTC
D: NA; J: TRBJ2-5; V: TRBV28; size: NA; CDR3: CASSLGTGPKILETQYF; DNA: TGTGCCAGCAGTTTAGGAACAGGCCCGAAAATTTTAGAGACCCAGTACTTC
D: NA; J: TRBJ2-3; V: TRBV19; size: NA; CDR3: CASSMTSTDTQYF; DNA: TGTGCCAGTAGTATGACTAGCACAGATACGCAGTATTTT
D: TRBD2; J: TRBJ2-5; V: TRBV4-1; size: NA; CDR3: CASSQVPSGGRETQYF; DNA: TGCGCCAGCAGCCAAGTCCCTAGCGGGGGGAGGGAGACCCAGTACTTC
D: NA; J: TRBJ1-3; V: TRBV2; size: NA; CDR3: CASSVSAASRGNTIYF; DNA: TGTGCCAGCAGTGTATCTGCCGCATCGCGGGGAAACACCATATATTTT
D: NA; J: TRBJ2-7; V: TRBV7-6; size: NA; CDR3: CASSQDGVIDEQYF; DNA: TGTGCCAGCAGCCAGGACGGGGTGATCGACGAGCAGTACTTC
D: NA; J: TRBJ1-1; V: TRBV5-6; size: NA; CDR3: CASSLINTEAFF; DNA: TGTGCCAGCAGCTTGATCAATACTGAAGCTTTCTTT
D: NA; J: TRBJ2-5; V: TRBV19; size: NA; CDR3: CASSIGIAQETQYF; DNA: TGTGCCAGTAGTATCGGGATCGCCCAAGAGACCCAGTACTTC
D: TRBD1; J: TRBJ2-7; V: TRBV5-5; size: NA; CDR3: CASDGDRVYEQYF; DNA: TGTGCCAGCGACGGGGACAGGGTGTACGAGCAGTACTTC